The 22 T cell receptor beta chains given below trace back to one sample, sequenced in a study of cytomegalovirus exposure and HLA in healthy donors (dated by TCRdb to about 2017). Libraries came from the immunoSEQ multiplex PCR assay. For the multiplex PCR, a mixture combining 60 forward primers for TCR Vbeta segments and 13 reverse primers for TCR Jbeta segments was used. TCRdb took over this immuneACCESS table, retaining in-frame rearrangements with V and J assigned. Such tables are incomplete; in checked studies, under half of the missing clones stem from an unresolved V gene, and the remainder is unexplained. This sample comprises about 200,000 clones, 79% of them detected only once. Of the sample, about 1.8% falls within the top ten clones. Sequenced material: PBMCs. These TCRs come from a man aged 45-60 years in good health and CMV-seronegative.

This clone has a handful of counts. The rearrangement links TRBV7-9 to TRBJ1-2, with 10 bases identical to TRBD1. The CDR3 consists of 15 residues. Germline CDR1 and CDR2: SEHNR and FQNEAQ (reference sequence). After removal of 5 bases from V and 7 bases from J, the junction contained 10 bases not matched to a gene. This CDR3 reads CASSVGTGASLGYTF. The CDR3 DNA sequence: TGTGCCAGCAGCGTCGGGACAGGGGCTTCTCTTGGCTACACCTTC.

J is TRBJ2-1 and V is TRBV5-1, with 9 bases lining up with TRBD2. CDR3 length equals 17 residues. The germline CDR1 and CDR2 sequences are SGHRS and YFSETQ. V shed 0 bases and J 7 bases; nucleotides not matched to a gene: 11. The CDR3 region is CASSLAPPRAGGNEQFF. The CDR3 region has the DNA TGCGCCAGCAGCTTGGCCCCACCTAGGGCGGGAGGGAATGAGCAGTTCTTC.

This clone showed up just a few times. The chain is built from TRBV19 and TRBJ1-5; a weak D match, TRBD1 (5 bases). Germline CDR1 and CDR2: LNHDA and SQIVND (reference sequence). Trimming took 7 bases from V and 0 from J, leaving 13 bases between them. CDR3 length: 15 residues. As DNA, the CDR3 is TGTGCCAGTACTGACAGACATGGTAGCAATCAGCCCCAGCATTTT. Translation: CASTDRHGSNQPQHF.

The CDR3 spells CASSLLQFADTQYF. CDR3 nucleotide sequence: TGTGCCAGCAGTTTACTCCAGTTCGCAGATACGCAGTATTTT. The genes are TRBV27 and TRBJ2-3; no clear D gene. The germline CDR1 and CDR2 sequences are MNHEY and SMNVEV (reference sequence). This CDR3 is 14 amino acids long. Between the trimmed V and J ends, which lost 2 bases and 4 bases, there was a span of 10 bases.

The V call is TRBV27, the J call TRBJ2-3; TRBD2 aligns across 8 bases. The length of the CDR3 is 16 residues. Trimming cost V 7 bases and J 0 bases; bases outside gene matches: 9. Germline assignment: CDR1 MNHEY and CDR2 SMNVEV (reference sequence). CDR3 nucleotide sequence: TGTGCCAGCATTCCCGGGAGGGGTGCTAGCACAGATACGCAGTATTTT. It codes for CASIPGRGASTDTQYF.

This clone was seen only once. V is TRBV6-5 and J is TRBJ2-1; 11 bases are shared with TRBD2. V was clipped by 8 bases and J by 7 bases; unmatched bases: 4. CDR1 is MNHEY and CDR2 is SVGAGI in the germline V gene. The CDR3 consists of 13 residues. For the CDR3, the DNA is TGTGCCAGCCATACTAGCGGGAGTAATGAGCAGTTCTTC. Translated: CASHTSGSNEQFF.

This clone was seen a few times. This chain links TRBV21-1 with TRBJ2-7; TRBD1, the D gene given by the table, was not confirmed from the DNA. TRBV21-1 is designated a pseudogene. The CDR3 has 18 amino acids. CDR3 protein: CASSKKTPFGPYSYEQYF. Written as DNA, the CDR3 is TGTGCCAGCAGCAAAAAAACCCCTTTTGGGCCTTACTCCTACGAGCAGTACTTC.

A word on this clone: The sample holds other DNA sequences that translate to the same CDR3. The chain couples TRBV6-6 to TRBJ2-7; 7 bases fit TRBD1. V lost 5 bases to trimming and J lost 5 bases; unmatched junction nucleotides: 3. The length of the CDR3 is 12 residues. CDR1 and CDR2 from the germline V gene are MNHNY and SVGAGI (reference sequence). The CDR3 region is CASSPGTDEQYF. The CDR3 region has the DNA TGTGCCAGCAGTCCTGGGACAGACGAGCAGTACTTC.

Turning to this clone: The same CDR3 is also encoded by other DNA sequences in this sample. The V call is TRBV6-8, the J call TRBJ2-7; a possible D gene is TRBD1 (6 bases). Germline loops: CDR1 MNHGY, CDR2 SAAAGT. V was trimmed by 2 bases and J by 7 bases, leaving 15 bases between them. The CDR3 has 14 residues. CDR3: CASSYPGSRGEQYF. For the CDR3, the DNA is TGTGCCAGCAGTTACCCAGGCTCGAGGGGGGAGCAGTACTTC.

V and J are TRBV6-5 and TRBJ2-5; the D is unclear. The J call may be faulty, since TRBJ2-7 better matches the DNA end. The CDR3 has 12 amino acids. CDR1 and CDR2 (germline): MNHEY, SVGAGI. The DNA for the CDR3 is TGTGCCAGCAGTTACGATGACTACGAGCAGTACTTC. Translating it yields CASSYDDYEQYF.

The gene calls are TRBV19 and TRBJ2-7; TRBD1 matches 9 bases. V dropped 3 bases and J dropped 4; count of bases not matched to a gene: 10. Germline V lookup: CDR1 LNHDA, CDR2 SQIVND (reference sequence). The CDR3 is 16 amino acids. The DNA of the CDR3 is TGTGCCAGTAGTATGGCCAACAGGGGGCGCTTGTACGAGCAGTACTTC. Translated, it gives CASSMANRGRLYEQYF.

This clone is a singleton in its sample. CDR3 in amino acids: CASSLGNRNYGYTF. The CDR3 DNA reads as TGTGCCAGCAGCTTGGGAAACAGGAACTATGGCTACACCTTC. V usage is TRBV5-4 and J usage is TRBJ1-2; tentative D call: TRBD1 (5 bases). CDR3 size: 14 residues. Trimming stripped 0 bases from V and 2 bases from J, with 8 bases between. Germline V lookup: CDR1 SGHNT, CDR2 YYREEE (reference sequence).

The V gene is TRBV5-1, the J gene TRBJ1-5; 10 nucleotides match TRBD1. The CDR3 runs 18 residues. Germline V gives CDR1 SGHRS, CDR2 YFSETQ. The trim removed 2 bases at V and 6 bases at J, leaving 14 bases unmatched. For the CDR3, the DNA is TGCGCCAGCAGCTTAACCGGGACAGGGGACGGGCCGGGTCAGCCCCAGCATTTT. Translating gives CASSLTGTGDGPGQPQHF.

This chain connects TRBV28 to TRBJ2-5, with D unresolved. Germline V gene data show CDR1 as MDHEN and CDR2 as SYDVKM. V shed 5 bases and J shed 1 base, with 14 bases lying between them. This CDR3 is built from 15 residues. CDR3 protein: CASSLPRMAQETQYF. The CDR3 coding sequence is TGTGCCAGCAGTCTGCCACGTATGGCCCAAGAGACCCAGTACTTC.

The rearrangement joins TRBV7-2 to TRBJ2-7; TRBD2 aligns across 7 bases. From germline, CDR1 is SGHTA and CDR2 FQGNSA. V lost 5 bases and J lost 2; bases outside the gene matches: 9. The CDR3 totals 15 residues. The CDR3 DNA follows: TGTGCCAGCAGCCCAGGACCGGGAGGCGCCTACGAGCAGTACTTC. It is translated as CASSPGPGGAYEQYF.

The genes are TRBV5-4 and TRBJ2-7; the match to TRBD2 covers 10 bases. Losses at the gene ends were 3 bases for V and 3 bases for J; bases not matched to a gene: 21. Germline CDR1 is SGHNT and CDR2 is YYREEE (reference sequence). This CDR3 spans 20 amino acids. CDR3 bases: TGTGCCAGCAGCTCCGAGTTGGAGGGCCTAGCGGGAGTATTTGGCTACGAGCAGTACTTC. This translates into CASSSELEGLAGVFGYEQYF. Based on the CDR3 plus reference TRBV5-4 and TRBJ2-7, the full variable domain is ETGVTQSPTHLIKTRGQQVTLRCSSQSGHNTVSWYQQALGQGPQFIFQYYREEENGRGNFPPRFSGLQFPNYSSELNVNALELDDSALYLCASSSELEGLAGVFGYEQYFGPGTRLTVT.

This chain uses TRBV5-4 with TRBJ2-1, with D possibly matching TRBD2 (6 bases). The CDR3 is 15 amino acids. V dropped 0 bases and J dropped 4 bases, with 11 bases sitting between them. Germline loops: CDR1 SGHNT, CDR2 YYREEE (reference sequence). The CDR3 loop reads CASSLEAGPYNEQFF. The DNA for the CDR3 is TGTGCCAGCAGCTTGGAGGCGGGACCTTACAATGAGCAGTTCTTC.

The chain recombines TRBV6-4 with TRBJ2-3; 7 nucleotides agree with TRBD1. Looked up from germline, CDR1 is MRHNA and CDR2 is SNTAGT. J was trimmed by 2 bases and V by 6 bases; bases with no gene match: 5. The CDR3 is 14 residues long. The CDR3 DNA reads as TGTGCCAGCAGCAGACAGGGCCTCACAGATACGCAGTATTTT. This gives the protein CASSRQGLTDTQYF.

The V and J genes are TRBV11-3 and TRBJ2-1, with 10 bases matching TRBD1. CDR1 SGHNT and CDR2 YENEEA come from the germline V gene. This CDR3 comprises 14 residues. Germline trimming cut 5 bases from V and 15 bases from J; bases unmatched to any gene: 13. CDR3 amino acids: CASSQNWGTGVLFF. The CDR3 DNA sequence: TGTGCCAGCAGCCAAAACTGGGGGACAGGGGTATTGTTCTTC.

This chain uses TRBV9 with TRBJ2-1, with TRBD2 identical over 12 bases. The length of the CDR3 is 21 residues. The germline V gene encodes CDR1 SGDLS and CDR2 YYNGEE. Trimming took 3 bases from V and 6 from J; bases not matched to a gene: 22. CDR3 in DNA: TGTGCCAGCAGCGCGTACCCGACTAGCGGGAGAGCAGAATTGGGTCGCAATGAGCAGTTCTTC. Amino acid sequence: CASSAYPTSGRAELGRNEQFF.

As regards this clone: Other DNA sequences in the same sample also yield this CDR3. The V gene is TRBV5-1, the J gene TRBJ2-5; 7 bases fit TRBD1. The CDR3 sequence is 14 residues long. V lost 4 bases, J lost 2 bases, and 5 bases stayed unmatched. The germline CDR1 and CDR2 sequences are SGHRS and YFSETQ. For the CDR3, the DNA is TGCGCCAGCAGCCCGTGGACAGGACAAGAGACCCAGTACTTC. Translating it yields CASSPWTGQETQYF.

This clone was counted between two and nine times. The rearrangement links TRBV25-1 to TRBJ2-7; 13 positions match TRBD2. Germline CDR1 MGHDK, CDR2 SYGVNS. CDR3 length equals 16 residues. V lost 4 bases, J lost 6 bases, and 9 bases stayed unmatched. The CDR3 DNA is TGTGCCAGCAGTGGGGGCTGGACTAGCGGGAGAGGCGAGCAGTACTTC. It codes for CASSGGWTSGRGEQYF.